Shown below are 10 T cell receptor beta chains from a single sample sequenced in a study of PD-1 blockade in classical Hodgkin lymphoma. Clones were read by immunoSEQ multiplex PCR, and TCRdb kept only the in-frame ones, dropping some. Among 20,000 or so clones listed, approximately 89% were seen once. Time point of the sample: newly diagnosed, previously untreated cHL patient sample. Thawed PBMCs underwent magnetic negative selection to yield purified CD4+ T cells. Input material: CD4+ T cells from blood. These receptors were taken from a human donor with classical Hodgkin lymphoma.

This chain uses TRBV4-3 with TRBJ2-7; D is unresolved. CDR3 length: 14 residues. The ends were cut back, 7 bases at V and 2 bases at J, with 15 bases in the middle. CDR1 and CDR2 (germline): LGHNA, YSLEER. The chain's CDR3 is CASTEELGTYEQYF. The CDR3, as DNA: TGCGCCAGCACCGAGGAGCTAGGTACCTACGAGCAGTACTTC.

The J gene is TRBJ2-5, the V gene TRBV4-2; no definite D call. There are 16 residues in the CDR3. Trimming took off 1 base at V and 4 bases at J, with 16 bases between the two ends. Germline V gene lookup returns CDR1 LGHNA and CDR2 YNFKEQ. The CDR3: CASSQAFPPQGETQYF. In DNA, the CDR3 is TGTGCCAGCAGCCAAGCCTTCCCCCCCCAAGGAGAGACCCAGTACTTC.

V and J are TRBV7-3 and TRBJ2-1; 13 nucleotides match TRBD2. The CDR3 consists of 14 residues. V shed 5 bases and J 10 bases; nucleotides not matched to a gene: 5. Germline assignment: CDR1 SGHTA and CDR2 FQGTGA. For the CDR3, the DNA is TGTGCCAGCAGCCCCTTGGGACTAGCGGGGGAGCAGTTCTTC. It specifies CASSPLGLAGEQFF.

The CDR3 DNA reads TGTGCCAGCAGCCCCAGACAGGGCGCCTATGGCTACACCTTC. This encodes CASSPRQGAYGYTF. J is TRBJ1-2 and V is TRBV7-3; 7 bases fit TRBD1. The CDR3 has 14 amino acids. CDR1 and CDR2 from the germline V gene are SGHTA and FQGTGA. V trimming: 5 bases; J trimming: 4 bases; junction bases outside the gene matches: 7.

The CDR3 DNA follows: TGTGCCAGCAGTCCGGCTAGCGGGAGGTTCGATGAGCAGTTCTTC. Protein: CASSPASGRFDEQFF. The gene calls are TRBV7-2 and TRBJ2-1; 11 bases are shared with TRBD2. Germline lookup yields CDR1 SGHTA and CDR2 FQGNSA. This CDR3 is built from 15 residues. V trimming: 6 bases; J trimming: 8 bases; junction bases outside the gene matches: 9.

This chain connects TRBV2 to TRBJ2-1; possibly TRBD1 or TRBD2 for D (7 bases each). The CDR3 loop spans 14 amino acids. Germline CDR1 and CDR2: SNHLY and FYNNEI. Trimming removed 7 bases at V and 0 bases at J, with 10 bases between. CDR3 DNA sequence: TGTGCCAGCAAGCGGGACAGCTCCTACAATGAGCAGTTCTTC. Its translation is CASKRDSSYNEQFF.

The chain is built from TRBV18 and TRBJ1-1; D gene ambiguous. Germline V gene sequence: CDR1 KGHSH, CDR2 LQKENI. The germline V and J ends were trimmed by 3 bases and 1 base, with 9 bases remaining between them. The CDR3 is 14 residues long. CDR3 coding DNA: TGTGCCAGCTCACCCAAGGACGGGAACACTGAAGCTTTCTTT. Residues: CASSPKDGNTEAFF.

J is TRBJ2-1 and V is TRBV19; 8 bases fit TRBD2. CDR3 length equals 12 residues. Germline assignment: CDR1 LNHDA and CDR2 SQIVND (reference sequence). The ends lost 10 bases at V and 1 base at J; junction bases unmatched: 0. The chain's CDR3 is CATGGSYNEQFF. The CDR3, as DNA: TGTGCCACGGGAGGGTCCTACAATGAGCAGTTCTTC. The full variable domain, in which reference TRBV19 and TRBJ2-1 provide the parts outside the CDR3, is DGGITQSPKYLFRKEGQNVTLSCEQNLNHDAMYWYRQDPGQGLRLIYYSQIVNDFQKGDIAEGYSVSREKKESFPLTVTSAQKNPTAFYLCATGGSYNEQFFGPGTRLTVL.

The rearrangement links TRBV18 to TRBJ2-7; D is ambiguous. The CDR3 totals 12 residues. V lost 2 bases to trimming and J lost 5 bases, with 7 bases between them. Germline-derived CDR1 and CDR2 are KGHSH and LQKENI. The DNA of the CDR3 is TGTGCCAGCTCACCAGCTTTCAACGAGCAGTACTTC. Translation: CASSPAFNEQYF.

The chain combines TRBV6-1 with TRBJ2-3; D gene unclear. Germline assignment: CDR1 MNHNS and CDR2 SASEGT. The CDR3 runs 14 residues. V dropped 2 bases and J dropped 0 bases, with 6 bases sitting between them. CDR3 sequence (DNA): TGTGCCAGCAGTGAACCGATTAGCACAGATACGCAGTATTTT. It specifies CASSEPISTDTQYF.